These T cell receptor beta chains were read from a single sample in a study of blood T cell repertoires in COVID-19. Method: immunoSEQ multiplex PCR; TCRdb's copy keeps in-frame clones and lacks some. The profile shows roughly 330,000 clones, 83% of them singletons. Sequencing was done on a sample of peripheral blood. These receptors originate from a woman between 45 and 60 years old with acute or convalescent COVID-19. The CDR3 runs from the conserved cysteine through the conserved F or W. D genes are given only for firm matches. Part of the rows lack a size; the others show once, few, many or a class for expanded clones.

-	TRBV7-9	-	TRBJ1-1	TGTGCCAGCAGCTTAGCGGAGGGTCCGGACCGTAAAGGGGCTTTCTTT	CASSLAEGPDRKGAFF
-	TRBV10-3	-	TRBJ2-3	TGTGCCATCAGTGAGCAGGGGGATACGCAGTATTTT	CAISEQGDTQYF
-	TRBV7-2	once	TRBJ2-2	TGTGCCAGCAGCCAAGACAGATACACCGGGGAGCTGTTTTTT	CASSQDRYTGELFF
-	TRBV30	-	TRBJ1-2	TGTGCCTGGAGTCTTACCGACGGGTCAGGGGGCTACACCTTC	CAWSLTDGSGGYTF
TRBD1	TRBV7-6	few	TRBJ1-5	TGTGCCAGCAGCGAACAGACCGGGACAGGGGTCGACCCCCAGCATTTT	CASSEQTGTGVDPQHF
TRBD1	TRBV24-1	-	TRBJ1-1	TGTGCCACCAGGGAGACAGGGAGGACTGAAGCTTTCTTT	CATRETGRTEAFF
TRBD1	TRBV2	-	TRBJ2-5	TGTGCCAGCAGTGGGGACAGGGGGCGAGAAGAGACCCAGTACTTC	CASSGDRGREETQYF
TRBD1	TRBV30	-	TRBJ1-5	TGTGCCTGGAGTGTGACAGGGAGTCAGCCCCAGCATTTT	CAWSVTGSQPQHF
-	TRBV2	-	TRBJ2-7	TGTGCCAGCAGTGAAGCAGGGGCCCGTTACGAGCAGTACTTC	CASSEAGARYEQYF
TRBD2	TRBV30	-	TRBJ2-7	TGTGCCTGGAGTTCACTAGCGCTGGGAGACTTTGGAGAGCAGTACTTC	CAWSSLALGDFGEQYF
TRBD1	TRBV7-6	-	TRBJ2-3	TGTGCCAGCTCACCCCGGGACAGGGGACCAGATACGCAGTATTTT	CASSPRDRGPDTQYF
-	TRBV6-5	-	TRBJ1-2	TGTGCCAGCAGAACAGGATCCTATGGCTACACCTTC	CASRTGSYGYTF
-	TRBV6-2/TRBV6-3	-	TRBJ1-2	TGTGCCAGCATCCCAGCCGGGGGAGAGGTCTATGGCTACACCTTC	CASIPAGGEVYGYTF
TRBD1	TRBV10-1	-	TRBJ1-4	TGCGCCAGCAGTGAGTCGGGCAATGCAGGGGGAAGTGGAAAACTGTTTTTT	CASSESGNAGGSGKLFF
-	TRBV6-5	-	TRBJ1-1	TGTGCCAGCAGTAGAGCTCTGAACACTGAAGCTTTCTTT	CASSRALNTEAFF
TRBD1	TRBV11-2	-	TRBJ1-2	TGTGCCAGCAGCTCATTCCGTCAGGGGGTCGGGGGCTACACCTTC	CASSSFRQGVGGYTF
-	TRBV7-2	-	TRBJ2-3	TGTGCCAGCAGGCGACAGGGAGGCCCAGATACGCAGTATTTT	CASRRQGGPDTQYF
-	TRBV5-6	-	TRBJ2-4	TGTGCCAGCAGCTTGCGGGGTGAAAACATTCAGTACTTC	CASSLRGENIQYF
TRBD2	TRBV13	-	TRBJ2-3	TGTGCCAGCAGCTTAGCGGCGGGGGGGCCAGATACGCAGTATTTT	CASSLAAGGPDTQYF
-	TRBV24-1	few	TRBJ1-2	TGTGCCACCAGTGACGTTGGACAGAACTATGGCTACACCTTC	CATSDVGQNYGYTF
-	TRBV6-5	-	TRBJ2-7	TGTGCCAGCCTGAGGGGGGACAGTACCTACGAGCAGTACTTC	CASLRGDSTYEQYF
TRBD1	TRBV28	-	TRBJ2-1	TGTGCCAGCAGTTTGGACAGGGAACATGAGCAGTTCTTC	CASSLDREHEQFF
-	TRBV21-1	-	TRBJ2-1	TGTGCCAGCAGCATAACCCCGGGACTAGCGGGATCGAGCTCCTACAATGAGCAGTTCTTC	CASSITPGLAGSSSYNEQFF
-	TRBV6-5	-	TRBJ1-6	TGTGCCAGCAGTTCTCGGACAGATAATTCACCCCTCCACTTT	CASSSRTDNSPLHF
-	TRBV19	-	TRBJ1-1	TGTGCCAGTAGTCGATTCAGCCGGCAGGGATTGCGAGCTTTCTTT	CASSRFSRQGLRAFF
-	TRBV18	-	TRBJ1-2	TGTGCCAGCTCCGAACGCCACAGCTATGGCTACACCTTC	CASSERHSYGYTF
-	TRBV12-3/TRBV12-4	few	TRBJ1-1	TGTGCCAGCACCTGGCATCTGAACACTGAAGCTTTCTTT	CASTWHLNTEAFF
-	TRBV6-2/TRBV6-3	once	TRBJ2-7	TGTGCCAGCAGTTACGCGCGCGAGCAGTACTTC	CASSYAREQYF
-	TRBV24-1	-	TRBJ2-3	TGTGCCACCTCACGTCGTAGTACCACAGATACGCAGTATTTT	CATSRRSTTDTQYF
TRBD1	TRBV11-2	once	TRBJ1-6	TGTGCCAGCAGCTTAGGGACAGGGGGACCCTATAATTCACCCCTCCACTTT	CASSLGTGGPYNSPLHF
TRBD1	TRBV25-1	-	TRBJ1-5	TGTGCCAGCAGCCAGGGGGCTCAGCCCCAGCATTTT	CASSQGAQPQHF
TRBD1	TRBV24-1	-	TRBJ1-5	TGTGCCACCCAGGGGGCGAGTGGCAATCAGCCCCAGCATTTT	CATQGASGNQPQHF
-	TRBV27	-	TRBJ1-1	TGTGCCACACAGGGTTACATGAACACTGAAGCTTTCTTT	CATQGYMNTEAFF
TRBD2	TRBV9	-	TRBJ2-3	TGTGCCAGCAGCGTAGATTTGAGGGGGACTAGTGGGACCACAGATACGCAGTATTTT	CASSVDLRGTSGTTDTQYF
-	TRBV7-2	-	TRBJ2-1	TGTGCCAGCAGCTCTCAGGGTGGTGAGCAGTTCTTC	CASSSQGGEQFF
-	TRBV11-3	-	TRBJ2-3	TGTGCCAGCAGCATTAGCGGCAATGGAGATACGCAGTATTTT	CASSISGNGDTQYF
-	TRBV24-1	once	TRBJ1-5	TGTGCCACCAGTGACCCTGGACAGTACAATCAGCCCCAGCATTTT	CATSDPGQYNQPQHF
TRBD2	TRBV25-1	-	TRBJ2-3	TGTGCCAGCAGACGGGGGGGAGGGGCAGATACGCAGTATTTT	CASRRGGGADTQYF
TRBD2	TRBV27	-	TRBJ2-7	TGTGCCAGCAGTTTACTACTAGCGGGAGCCCACGAGCAGTACTTC	CASSLLLAGAHEQYF
-	TRBV12-5	few	TRBJ1-1	TGTGCTAGTGGTTTCATTTACACTGAAGCTTTCTTT	CASGFIYTEAFF
-	TRBV6-6	-	TRBJ2-5	TGTGCCGGCACTTATTCAGGGGAAGAGACCCAGTACTTC	CAGTYSGEETQYF
TRBD1	TRBV20-1	once	TRBJ1-2	TGCAGTGGGGACAGTCGCTATGGCTACACCTTC	CSGDSRYGYTF
TRBD2	TRBV18	-	TRBJ2-7	TGTGCCAGCTCACCGGCTAGCGGGGAGACCTACGAGCAGTACTTC	CASSPASGETYEQYF
-	TRBV12-3/TRBV12-4	-	TRBJ1-1	TGTGCCAGCAGTTTATCAGGGGCGTCTGAAGCTTTCTTT	CASSLSGASEAFF
-	TRBV7-2	-	TRBJ1-1	TGTGCCAGCAGCTTAGTAGCCACTGAAGCTTTCTTT	CASSLVATEAFF
TRBD1	TRBV25-1	-	TRBJ1-2	TGTGCCAGCAGTACCCCCGGGACAGGGCTTGGCAATGGCTACACCTTC	CASSTPGTGLGNGYTF
-	TRBV10-3	-	TRBJ1-2	TGTGCCATCAGTGAGTACGCAGGAGGGGGCTACACCTTC	CAISEYAGGGYTF
TRBD1	TRBV7-2	few	TRBJ1-3	TGTGCCAGCAGCTCCCAGACAGGGTCATCCTCTGGAAACACCATATATTTT	CASSSQTGSSSGNTIYF
TRBD2	TRBV4-3	-	TRBJ2-3	TGCGCCAGCAGCCATCATAGCGGGAGGGGGACAGATACGCAGTATTTT	CASSHHSGRGTDTQYF
-	TRBV6-5	-	TRBJ1-1	TGTGCCAGCACCGAACGAGGGCGCGGCACTGAAGCTTTCTTT	CASTERGRGTEAFF
TRBD1	TRBV7-9	-	TRBJ1-1	TGTGCCAGCAGCTTAGAAGCCGGGACAGCAGCCGAAGCTTTCTTT	CASSLEAGTAAEAFF
TRBD2	TRBV15	-	TRBJ2-5	TGTGCCACGCGGACTAGCGGGAGGCCGGGGGTGGGAGAGGAGACCCAGTACTTC	CATRTSGRPGVGEETQYF
TRBD1	TRBV3-1/TRBV3-2	-	TRBJ2-1	TGTGCCAGCAGCCGCCGGGACAGGGTCTACAATGAGCAGTTCTTC	CASSRRDRVYNEQFF
TRBD1	TRBV9	-	TRBJ1-1	TGTGCCAGCAGCGCCGGGACAGCTATGAACACTGAAGCTTTCTTT	CASSAGTAMNTEAFF
-	TRBV27	once	TRBJ2-1	TGTGCCAGCAGTTTATTCTATTCATCCATAGAGTTCTTC	CASSLFYSSIEFF
TRBD1	TRBV11-2	-	TRBJ1-3	TGTGCCAGCAGCCCAATTTCAGGGGGCAGGAACACCATATATTTT	CASSPISGGRNTIYF
-	TRBV7-2	-	TRBJ1-1	TGTGCCAGCAGCCTCAGGATGAACACTGAAGCTTTCTTT	CASSLRMNTEAFF